Following are 29 T cell receptor beta chains from one sample sequenced in a study of OX40 agonist ivuxolimab in advanced cancers. Repertoires were generated with immunoSEQ multiplex PCR, while TCRdb's copy carries only in-frame clones and drops some. The table records 90,000 to 150,000 clones, around 89% of them present only once. The sequences come from CD4+ or CD8+ T cells sorted from blood, collected in a trial of the OX40 agonist ivuxolimab. The receptors originated from an adult with an advanced solid tumor such as melanoma, head and neck, liver or kidney cancer.

V gene TRBV11-3 combines with J gene TRBJ2-3, with D hard to call. This CDR3 spans 13 amino acids. V shed 0 bases and J shed 6 bases, with 7 bases lying between them. The V gene's germline CDR1 is SGHNT and CDR2 YENEEA. The CDR3 bases are TGTGCCAGCAGCTTAGATTCTGCGGATACGCAGTATTTT. It encodes CASSLDSADTQYF.

V and J are TRBV13 and TRBJ2-5; D not certain. Trimming took 6 bases from V and 4 from J, leaving 6 bases between them. The length of the CDR3 is 11 residues. Germline lookup yields CDR1 PRHDT and CDR2 FYEKMQ (reference sequence). CDR3 sequence reads: CASSLRETQYF. The CDR3 DNA reads TGTGCCAGCAGTCTCAGAGAGACCCAGTACTTC.

The chain joins TRBV30 to TRBJ2-3, with D perhaps being TRBD1 or TRBD2 (5 bases each). Germline lookup yields CDR1 GTSNPN and CDR2 SVGIG (reference sequence). Trimming removed 8 bases at V and 6 bases at J, with 18 bases between. This CDR3 contains 13 residues. DNA for the CDR3: TGTGCCCATTCGGGGACCCGACTCGATACGCAGTATTTT. Translation gives CAHSGTRLDTQYF.

This chain uses TRBV7-2 with TRBJ1-6, with TRBD1 identical over 10 bases. Unmatched junction bases numbered 6, after V lost 5 bases and J lost 8 bases. The germline V gene has CDR1 SGHTA and CDR2 FQGNSA. The CDR3 is 15 residues long. CDR3 residues: CASSLSGTGDSPLHF. The CDR3 DNA is TGTGCCAGCAGCCTTTCCGGGACAGGGGATTCACCCCTCCACTTT.

The J gene is TRBJ1-1, the V gene TRBV1. TRBV1 is a pseudogene. This CDR3 contains 13 residues. CDR3 nucleotide sequence: TGCACAAGACCTTACTGCCCGCCGACTGAAGCTTTCTTT. Its translation: CTRPYCPPTEAFF.

This clone was seen only a few times. This chain uses TRBV28 with TRBJ1-2; D gene uncertain. In germline, CDR1 is MDHEN, CDR2 SYDVKM. V lost 8 bases to trimming and J lost 3 bases, with 7 bases between them. There are 11 residues in the CDR3. The DNA for the CDR3 is TGTGCCAGCGCCAGCCACTATGGCTACACCTTC. Protein: CASASHYGYTF.

V and J are TRBV11-2 and TRBJ2-5; D possibly uses TRBD1 or TRBD2 (5 bases each). The CDR3 has 16 amino acids. Trimming removed 5 bases from V and 7 bases from J, with 23 bases in between. Germline CDR1 reads SGHAT; CDR2 reads FQNNGV. CDR3 sequence: CASSVPGPPAEGTQYF. Written as DNA, the CDR3 is TGTGCCAGCAGCGTACCGGGACCCCCTGCTGAGGGGACCCAGTACTTC.

The chain combines TRBV6-1 with TRBJ1-1; D is perhaps TRBD1 (5 bases). The germline CDR1 and CDR2 sequences are MNHNS and SASEGT. The CDR3 runs to 13 residues. The V and J ends lost 10 bases and 2 bases respectively, with 14 bases between them. CDR3 loop: CATTGRGNTEAFF. DNA of the CDR3: TGTGCCACCACTGGGAGGGGTAACACTGAAGCTTTCTTT.

A single count supports this clone. The chain is built from TRBV19 and TRBJ2-3, with 7 bases aligning to TRBD2. V dropped 0 bases and J dropped 8; count of bases not matched to a gene: 5. CDR3 length: 14 residues. From germline, CDR1 is LNHDA and CDR2 SQIVND (reference sequence). This CDR3 reads CASSIDPSGGTQYF. CDR3 in DNA: TGTGCCAGTAGTATAGACCCATCGGGAGGTACGCAGTATTTT.

The DNA for the CDR3 is TGTGCCAGCAGGTTTTACAGGGGGACTGAAGCTTTCTTT. This codes for CASRFYRGTEAFF. The V call is TRBV27, the J call TRBJ1-1; 8 bases align to TRBD1. V shed 6 bases, J shed 5 bases, and the junction held 5 bases outside the gene matches. In germline, CDR1 is MNHEY, CDR2 SMNVEV (reference sequence). This CDR3 contains 13 residues.

This clone appeared a single time. V usage is TRBV2 and J usage is TRBJ2-5; D is uncertain. The germline gives CDR1 SNHLY, CDR2 FYNNEI. The CDR3 spans 13 residues. The ends were cut back, 6 bases at V and 1 base at J, with 9 bases in the middle. In DNA form, the CDR3 reads TGTGCCAGCAGCGGTAGGCCCCAAGAGACCCAGTACTTC. It is translated as CASSGRPQETQYF.

The chain joins TRBV27 to TRBJ1-2, with TRBD1 as a possible D gene (6 bases). Germline V gene data show CDR1 as MNHEY and CDR2 as SMNVEV (reference sequence). The CDR3 sequence is 18 residues long. V shed 3 bases and J shed 0 bases, with 20 bases lying between them. The CDR3: CASSFSPFRGGPNYGYTF. The CDR3 DNA reads as TGTGCCAGCAGTTTCTCTCCCTTCCGGGGGGGGCCTAACTATGGCTACACCTTC.

The chain is built from TRBV5-1 and TRBJ2-5; 14 positions agree with TRBD2. Germline V gene lookup returns CDR1 SGHRS and CDR2 YFSETQ. With 4 bases clipped from V and 5 bases from J, the junction kept 10 bases outside the gene matches. This CDR3 spans 17 amino acids. DNA for the CDR3: TGCGCCAGCAGCCCGTGGGTGACTAGCGGGGGGGCCGAGACCCAGTACTTC. Translating it yields CASSPWVTSGGAETQYF.

This clone was seen a handful of times. The chain joins TRBV19 to TRBJ1-1, with 8 bases identical to TRBD1. The V gene end was trimmed by 9 bases and the J gene end by 5 bases; junction bases not matched to a gene: 11. The germline CDR1 and CDR2 sequences are LNHDA and SQIVND (reference sequence). This CDR3 has 14 amino acids. The chain's CDR3 is CARRRTGPGTEAFF. CDR3 bases: TGTGCCAGACGCCGGACAGGGCCCGGGACTGAAGCTTTCTTT.

V gene TRBV9 combines with J gene TRBJ2-3, with D possibly matching TRBD2 (5 bases). Germline CDR1 and CDR2: SGDLS and YYNGEE. CDR3 length: 15 residues. Trimming took off 4 bases at V and 4 bases at J, with 16 bases between the two ends. The CDR3 reads CASSSVGGMADTQYF. Written as DNA, the CDR3 is TGTGCCAGCAGCTCCGTAGGAGGTATGGCAGATACGCAGTATTTT.

The chain recombines TRBV21-1 with TRBJ1-2; TRBD1, as called in the table, went unchecked against the DNA. TRBV21-1 is marked as a pseudogene. CDR3 length equals 16 residues. The CDR3 sequence is CASSRDRGHEGYGYTF. CDR3 coding DNA: TGTGCCAGCAGCAGGGACAGGGGACACGAAGGGTATGGCTACACCTTC.

This clone was observed a single time. The chain is built from TRBV6-5 and TRBJ2-1; TRBD1 aligns across 9 bases. The CDR3 runs 14 residues. The germline gives CDR1 MNHEY, CDR2 SVGAGI. Unmatched junction bases numbered 6, after V lost 6 bases and J lost 6 bases. In DNA form, the CDR3 reads TGTGCCAGCAGATCCGGGACAGGGCTCAATGAGCAGTTCTTC. Protein sequence: CASRSGTGLNEQFF.

V is TRBV5-1 and J is TRBJ2-2; 7 bases line up with TRBD2. Germline values: CDR1 SGHRS, CDR2 YFSETQ. The CDR3 loop spans 16 amino acids. The J segment lost 1 base and the V segment lost 4 bases, leaving 7 bases of the junction unmatched. DNA of the CDR3: TGCGCCAGCAGCCCCGGTGTAGCGGGGAACACCGGGGAGCTGTTTTTT. As protein: CASSPGVAGNTGELFF.

V and J are TRBV5-1 and TRBJ1-1, with D hard to call. V lost 0 bases, J lost 2 bases, and 8 bases lay in between. The CDR3 is 14 residues long. CDR1 is SGHRS, CDR2 YFSETQ, per germline. The chain's CDR3 is CASSLASVNTEAFF. CDR3 nucleotides: TGCGCCAGCAGCTTGGCTTCAGTAAACACTGAAGCTTTCTTT.

V usage is TRBV4-1 and J usage is TRBJ2-1, with TRBD1 as a possible D gene (6 bases). This CDR3 has 14 residues. Germline V gene sequence: CDR1 MGHRA, CDR2 YSYEKL. V lost 8 bases and J 1 base, leaving 12 bases between the germline ends. Written as DNA, the CDR3 is TGCGCCAGCCGAGGACAGAGATCCTACAATGAGCAGTTCTTC. It is translated as CASRGQRSYNEQFF.

This chain uses TRBV4-3 with TRBJ2-1, with D perhaps matching TRBD2 (6 bases). This CDR3 spans 16 amino acids. V was clipped by 0 bases and J by 4 bases, with 13 bases between them. Germline V gene lookup returns CDR1 LGHNA and CDR2 YSLEER. CDR3 DNA sequence: TGCGCCAGCAGCCAAGATAACGCGGGGTCATACAATGAGCAGTTCTTC. This sequence encodes CASSQDNAGSYNEQFF.

V usage is TRBV2 and J usage is TRBJ2-3; a possible D gene is TRBD2 (5 bases). Looked up from germline, CDR1 is SNHLY and CDR2 is FYNNEI. The CDR3 spans 15 residues. V lost 4 bases to trimming and J lost 0 bases, with 11 bases between them. The CDR3 spells CASSGTPISTDTQYF. DNA of the CDR3: TGTGCCAGCAGTGGGACTCCAATTAGCACAGATACGCAGTATTTT.

CDR3 sequence reads: CASSSPTPSSSGNTIYF. DNA for the CDR3: TGTGCCAGCAGCTCACCGACACCATCTTCCTCTGGAAACACCATATATTTT. The chain links TRBV28 to TRBJ1-3; unclear D gene. Per the germline V gene, CDR1 is MDHEN and CDR2 is SYDVKM. V dropped 6 bases and J dropped 0 bases, with 18 bases sitting between them. The CDR3 is made up of 17 amino acids.

V and J are TRBV7-9 and TRBJ2-3; the D gene is possibly TRBD1 (5 bases). Germline CDR1 SEHNR, CDR2 FQNEAQ (reference sequence). This CDR3 spans 13 amino acids. Trimming removed 5 bases from V and 2 bases from J, with 8 bases in between. The CDR3 DNA follows: TGTGCCAGCAGCCTAGGACACACAGATACGCAGTATTTT. It specifies CASSLGHTDTQYF.

The chain recombines TRBV10-3 with TRBJ2-5; D is perhaps TRBD2 (5 bases). Germline CDR1 and CDR2: ENHRY and SYGVKD. The CDR3 loop spans 16 amino acids. V lost 3 bases and J 2 bases, leaving 16 bases between the germline ends. This CDR3 is CAISDFVSSPQETQYF. CDR3 DNA: TGTGCCATCAGTGACTTTGTTTCTAGCCCTCAAGAGACCCAGTACTTC.

This chain links TRBV19 with TRBJ2-7, with D perhaps assigned TRBD1 or TRBD2 (5 bases each). The CDR3 is 15 amino acids. Germline loops: CDR1 LNHDA, CDR2 SQIVND (reference sequence). V was clipped by 6 bases and J by 3 bases, with 18 bases between them. Here the CDR3 reads CASRSVGRAGYEQYF. DNA of the CDR3: TGTGCCAGTAGATCGGTGGGACGCGCGGGCTACGAGCAGTACTTC.

The chain joins TRBV7-2 to TRBJ2-2; maybe TRBD1 (6 bases). The CDR3 sequence is 16 residues long. Trimming removed 5 bases from V and 8 bases from J, with 21 bases in between. Germline-derived CDR1 and CDR2 are SGHTA and FQGNSA. DNA for the CDR3: TGTGCCAGCAGCCCCCTCGTAGGGGGATACTCGGGGGAGCTGTTTTTT. Its translation is CASSPLVGGYSGELFF.

V usage is TRBV19 and J usage is TRBJ2-7; D is perhaps TRBD2 (5 bases). The CDR3 runs 15 residues. CDR1 and CDR2 (germline): LNHDA, SQIVND (reference sequence). V was clipped by 1 base and J by 1 base, with 11 bases between them. The CDR3 region is CASSIGHTGSYEQYF. The CDR3 DNA sequence: TGTGCCAGTAGTATAGGGCACACGGGGTCCTACGAGCAGTACTTC.

The V and J genes are TRBV14 and TRBJ1-1; a weak D match, TRBD1 (6 bases). CDR1 and CDR2 (germline): SGHDN, FVKESK. V shed 4 bases and J shed 4 bases, with 16 bases lying between them. This CDR3 spans 15 amino acids. This CDR3 is CASSPLQGRSTEAFF. In DNA, the CDR3 is TGTGCCAGCAGCCCTCTACAGGGACGGTCCACTGAAGCTTTCTTT.